The subject of this entry is one T cell receptor beta chain. The V gene's germline CDR1 is MNHEY and CDR2 SVGAGI. Trimming took off 1 base at V and 2 bases at J, with 11 bases between the two ends. The CDR3 is made up of 16 amino acids. This sample is drawn from a study of T cell changes during pregnancy in multiple sclerosis. TCRdb keeps only in-frame clones here, not all; method: immunoSEQ multiplex PCR. This repertoire shows 90,000 to 120,000 clones, 92% found once; its top ten account for 0.78%. The chain carries TRBV6-5 and TRBJ2-2, with D possibly being TRBD2 (6 bases). The sequence was obtained from a female donor in good health, enrolled as a control in a pregnancy study. This specimen was peripheral blood, taken in the third trimester of pregnancy. This CDR3 is CASSYFVGGNTGELFF. DNA of the CDR3: TGTGCCAGCAGTTACTTTGTGGGGGGAAACACCGGGGAGCTGTTTTTT.